The sequence of this T cell receptor (beta chain) was determined in a study of blood T cell repertoires in COVID-19. In the original analysis: Reference gene primers were amplified, and this amplification served to estimate nucleated cell counts. Assay: immunoSEQ multiplex PCR; the TCRdb copy retains only in-frame clones and omits some. V and J calls and clone size come straight from that table; D and trimming were deduced from the DNA. The data show under 300,000 clones, with roughly nine tenths seen just once and 0.95% to 1.5% held by the top ten. V was shortened by 7 bases and J by 4 bases, with 16 bases between the two germline ends. CDR1 is MNHEY and CDR2 is SVGAGI in the germline V gene. CDR3 size: 14 residues.

The sequenced sample was PBMCs or T cells enriched from blood (not recorded which). The rearrangement joins TRBV6-5 to TRBJ1-2; perhaps TRBD1 as D (5 bases). This TCR was sampled from a human donor in a cohort exposed to, infected with or recovered from COVID-19 (not recorded which). The donor label of this sample is uncertain. The CDR3 protein is CASNKVAGPYGYTF. CDR3 bases: TGTGCCAGCAACAAGGTGGCAGGGCCCTATGGCTACACCTTC.